The 8 T cell receptor beta chains reported below all come from one sample, sequenced in a study of read filtering for tumor transcriptome and immune sequencing. From approximately 430 ng of RNA, a library with molecular barcoded alpha/delta and beta/gamma adaptors was made. TCRdb re-derived calls from the reads in MiXCR, one entry per CDR3 protein. This table holds more than 35,000 distinct CDR3 sequences, approximately 15% found once. Sample: a population of CD138-negative cells sorted from bone marrow. The receptors come from a donor at least 40 years old with multiple myeloma.

At least ten counts were recorded for this clonotype. The chain is built from TRBV5-5 and TRBJ2-5; D remains unclear. Trimming shortened V by 4 bases and J by 5 bases, and 12 bases separated the two germline ends. From germline, CDR1 is SGHKS and CDR2 YYEKEE (reference sequence). The CDR3 is made up of 13 amino acids. CDR3 loop: CASSNGPVETQYF. CDR3 nucleotides: TGTGCCAGCAGCAATGGACCAGTGGAGACCCAGTACTTC. Combining the CDR3 with reference TRBV5-5 and TRBJ2-5 gives the whole variable domain DAGVTQSPTHLIKTRGQQVTLRCSPISGHKSVSWYQQVLGQGPQFIFQYYEKEERGRGNFPDRFSARQFPNYSSELNVNALLLGDSALYLCASSNGPVETQYFGPGTRLLVL.

This clonotype was observed many times. The CDR3 DNA is TGTGCCAGCAGTTTGACGGATAATCAGCCCCAGCATTTT. It specifies CASSLTDNQPQHF. This rearrangement joins TRBV28 to TRBJ1-5; D uncertain. The CDR3 is 13 residues long. V lost 3 bases, J lost 4 bases, and 7 bases lay in between. CDR1 and CDR2 (germline): MDHEN, SYDVKM.

There are a few counts of this clonotype. It may be a read error: a sequence one base away is much more abundant. CDR3 nucleotides: TGTGCCAGCAGTCCCGACGGACACCCGATCCAAGAGACCCAGTACTTC. This gives the protein CASSPDGHPIQETQYF. V gene TRBV28 combines with J gene TRBJ2-5; a possible D gene is TRBD1 (5 bases). The germline gives CDR1 MDHEN, CDR2 SYDVKM. Trimming left V 5 bases short and J 1 base short, with 17 bases between. The CDR3 is 16 residues long. Full variable domain (remainder filled in from reference TRBV28 and TRBJ2-5): DVKVTQSSRYLVKRTGEKVFLECVQDMDHENMFWYRQDPGLGLRLIYFSYDVKMKEKGDIPEGYSVSREKKERFSLILESASTNQTSMYLCASSPDGHPIQETQYFGPGTRLLVL.

This clonotype was found many times. The J gene is TRBJ2-7, the V gene TRBV27, with D perhaps TRBD1 (6 bases). The ends were cut back, 0 bases at V and 1 base at J, with 13 bases in the middle. CDR3 length: 16 amino acids. Per the germline V gene, CDR1 is MNHEY and CDR2 is SMNVEV (reference sequence). The CDR3 protein is CASSLSAVGTSYEQYF. CDR3 sequence (DNA): TGTGCCAGCAGTTTATCTGCTGTAGGGACATCCTACGAGCAGTACTTC.

The sample holds many counts of this clonotype. The chain has TRBV12-3 or TRBV12-4 and TRBJ1-1; no clear D. The CDR3 is 14 amino acids. Trimming removed 1 base from V and 7 bases from J, with 13 bases in between. The CDR3 loop is CASSLVSGIGEAFF. CDR3 nucleotides: TGTGCCAGCAGTTTAGTTTCAGGAATCGGTGAAGCTTTCTTT.

In its sample, this clonotype was seen many times. The J gene is TRBJ2-1, the V gene TRBV7-8, with D perhaps TRBD1 or TRBD2 (5 bases each). The CDR3 length is 17 residues. With 5 bases removed from V and 0 bases from J, the gap between germline ends came to 17 bases. Germline loops: CDR1 SGHVS, CDR2 FQNEAQ. CDR3 in amino acids: CASSIGDWGSSYNEQFF. CDR3 DNA: TGTGCCAGCAGCATTGGGGATTGGGGGAGCTCCTACAATGAGCAGTTCTTC.

V is TRBV6-5 and J is TRBJ2-7; TRBD1 matches 9 bases. The CDR3 length is 14 residues. The V and J ends lost 2 bases and 5 bases, in that order; junction bases with no gene match: 4. Germline V CDR1 and CDR2: MNHEY, SVGAGI. The CDR3 DNA sequence: TGTGCCAGCAGTTACGACAGGGGGGATCACGAGCAGTACTTC. This sequence encodes CASSYDRGDHEQYF.

About this clonotype: One base away lies a much larger clone, so this may be a sequencing read error. The chain employs TRBV11-2 and TRBJ2-3; TRBD1 aligns across 8 bases. This CDR3 spans 16 amino acids. Looked up from germline, CDR1 is SGHAT and CDR2 is FQNNGV. This CDR3 is CASSGDRPSLTNTQYF. Written as DNA, the CDR3 is TGTGCCAGCAGCGGGGACAGGCCCAGCCTCACAAATACGCAGTATTTT. Full variable domain (missing parts from reference TRBV11-2 and TRBJ2-3): EAGVAQSPRYKIIEKRQSVAFWCNPISGHATLYWYQQILGQGPKLLIQFQNNGVVDDSQLPKDRFSAERLKGVDSTLKIQPAKLEDSAVYLCASSGDRPSLTNTQYFGPGTRLTVL.